This T cell receptor (beta chain) appears in the sequencing data of a study of Ad26.COV2.S vaccination and SARS-CoV-2 variants. Treatment here: 15 to 20 received Ad26.COV2.S at low or high dose, single or two shots; about five received placebo; per-sample allocation not given. Collection of the samples took place on day 63 after the first injection of vaccine or placebo. The CDR3 extends over 16 amino acids. The germline CDR1 and CDR2 sequences are LGHDT and YNNKEL (reference sequence). V was shortened by 1 base and J by 2 bases, with 12 bases between the two germline ends. Profiling relied on immunoSEQ multiplex PCR, and the TCRdb table lists in-frame clones only, not all of them. There are roughly 700,000 clones in the sample; more than 70% occur only once, and approximately 1.5% lies in the top ten.

This TCR was recovered from a person aged 18-65 years who received the Ad26.COV2.S COVID-19 vaccine or a placebo. The specimen comprised peripheral blood, sampled in a trial of Ad26.COV2.S vaccine versus placebo. The V and J genes are TRBV3-1 (or the pseudogene TRBV3-2) and TRBJ2-4, with D tentatively TRBD2 (5 bases). The CDR3 DNA follows: TGTGCCAGCAGCCAAGGTCCCGGGGTTTCCAAAAACATTCAGTACTTC. Its translation: CASSQGPGVSKNIQYF.